This T cell receptor beta chain appears in the sequencing data of a study of blood T cell repertoires in COVID-19. Overall study context: Sites across the United States, Italy and Spain contributed samples from acute and convalescent COVID-19.

The V gene lost 2 bases and the J gene lost 6 bases, with 16 bases spanning the gap. The CDR3 totals 15 residues. Germline values: CDR1 MNHEY, CDR2 SVGEGT. Source study methods: Amplification with reference gene primers provided the estimates of nucleated cell counts. The table came from immunoSEQ multiplex PCR; TCRdb's copy has only in-frame clones and leaves some out. That table supplies the V and J calls and clone size; D and trimming were determined from the DNA. The profile shows under 300,000 clones, around 90% of them singletons. Cohort allocation depended upon clinical history that participants reported.

The sequence derives from a woman between 35 and 50 years old who had recovered from COVID-19. The material sequenced was PBMCs or T cells enriched from blood (not recorded which). This chain links TRBV6-2 or TRBV6-3 with TRBJ1-2; no definite D call. This CDR3 reads CASSYGPGSLDGYTF. In DNA form, the CDR3 reads TGTGCCAGCAGTTACGGTCCCGGGAGTTTGGATGGCTACACCTTC.